This paragraph covers one T cell receptor (beta chain) sequence. The sample contains more than one DNA sequence encoding this CDR3. The CDR3 totals 14 residues. Germline V lookup: CDR1 LNHDA, CDR2 SQIVND (reference sequence). With 6 bases clipped from V and 1 base from J, the junction kept 4 bases outside the gene matches. This record comes from a study of blood T cell repertoires in COVID-19. Study at large: Italy, Spain and the United States were the sources of the convalescent and acute COVID-19 samples. In each case, the material was cDNA or gDNA derived from T cells, B-cell-depleted T cells, or PBMCs.

Original analysis: Estimation of nucleated cell counts was performed using reference gene primer amplification. The table came from immunoSEQ multiplex PCR; TCRdb's copy has only in-frame clones and leaves some out. V and J calls and clone size are given by that table; D and trimming were obtained from the DNA. Of around 180,000 clones in the sample, roughly 75% were seen once. Sample: peripheral blood. This sequence was found in a man aged 65-85 years with active or convalescent COVID-19. The chain is built from TRBV19 and TRBJ1-1; 8 bases are shared with TRBD1. In DNA, the CDR3 is TGTGCCAGTAGCAACGGACAGGGGAACACTGAAGCTTTCTTT. As protein: CASSNGQGNTEAFF. The complete variable domain, with remaining parts taken from reference TRBV19 and TRBJ1-1, reads DGGITQSPKYLFRKEGQNVTLSCEQNLNHDAMYWYRQDPGQGLRLIYYSQIVNDFQKGDIAEGYSVSREKKESFPLTVTSAQKNPTAFYLCASSNGQGNTEAFFGQGTRLTVV.